Detailed here is one TCR beta chain. The length of the CDR3 is 15 residues. V was cut by 2 bases and J by 1 base, with 12 bases left in between. Per the germline V gene, CDR1 is SEHNR and CDR2 is FQNEAQ (reference sequence). The data are from a study of cytomegalovirus exposure and HLA in healthy donors. Background on the study: In a later analysis, it was reported that the approximately 110 validation repertoires had been produced on the same platform as the 670 or so repertoires belonging to the first cohort.

Data came from immunoSEQ multiplex PCR; TCRdb stores just in-frame clones and leaves some out. The table includes about 200,000 clones, 70% to 85% detected once. The TCR was taken from a woman aged 25-40 years in good health and CMV-seropositive. The chain is built from TRBV7-9 and TRBJ2-7; D is unresolved. The sequenced sample was PBMCs. In DNA, the CDR3 is TGTGCCAGCAGCTTAATAGGCGGTGGGTCCTACGAGCAGTACTTC. Translation gives CASSLIGGGSYEQYF.